Described below is a single T cell receptor beta chain sequence and its context. Per the study methods: Cell counts per sample came from amplifying reference gene primers. The table came from immunoSEQ multiplex PCR; TCRdb's copy has only in-frame clones and leaves some out. D and trimming were read from the DNA, whereas the V and J calls and clone size are those reported in that table. Among 81,000 or so clones, 85% were seen once, and the ten largest hold roughly 12%. The data stem from a study of blood T cell repertoires in COVID-19. Turning to the study itself: Sites in the United States, Italy and Spain provided acute and convalescent COVID-19 samples. PBMCs, B-cell-depleted T cells, or T cells provided the cDNA or gDNA that made up the material.

CDR1 KGHSH and CDR2 LQKENI come from the germline V gene. V dropped 3 bases and J dropped 10 bases, with 11 bases sitting between them. The CDR3 totals 12 residues. The TCR originated in a woman in her 70s with active or convalescent COVID-19. The rearrangement links TRBV18 to TRBJ2-3; D is possibly TRBD2 (6 bases). Sequences were obtained from peripheral blood. CDR3 in DNA: TGTGCCAGCTCACCGGGACCGGGGGCGCAGTATTTT. Its protein is CASSPGPGAQYF.